This T cell receptor (beta chain) emerged from a study of blood T cells in healthy people across ages. Each donor gave 9.5 to 10 milliliters of peripheral blood. The use of a sample-barcoded 5' primer and a J-beta primer mix characterized a second PCR of about 7 to 12 cycles. TCRdb independently ran MiXCR on the 5' RACE reads; one entry per CDR3 protein. The data show approximately 1.5 million distinct CDR3 sequences, with 30% to 40% seen just once and over 9% held by the top ten. With V trimmed by 0 bases and J by 7 bases, 7 bases remained unmatched. The CDR3 covers 15 residues. Germline CDR1 is LGHDT and CDR2 is YNNKEL (reference sequence).

The sequence was collected from a woman in her twenties or thirties in good health. This rearrangement joins TRBV3-1 to TRBJ1-2; 8 nucleotides match TRBD1. Sequenced material: blood. CDR3 coding DNA: TGTGCCAGCAGCCAAGATTGGCAGGGGGCGCCTGGCTACACCTTC. Its protein product is CASSQDWQGAPGYTF. Based on the CDR3 plus reference TRBV3-1 and TRBJ1-2, the full variable domain is DTAVSQTPKYLVTQMGNDKSIKCEQNLGHDTMYWYKQDSKKFLKIMFSYNNKELIINETVPNRFSPKSPDKAHLNLHINSLELGDSAVYFCASSQDWQGAPGYTFGSGTRLTVV.